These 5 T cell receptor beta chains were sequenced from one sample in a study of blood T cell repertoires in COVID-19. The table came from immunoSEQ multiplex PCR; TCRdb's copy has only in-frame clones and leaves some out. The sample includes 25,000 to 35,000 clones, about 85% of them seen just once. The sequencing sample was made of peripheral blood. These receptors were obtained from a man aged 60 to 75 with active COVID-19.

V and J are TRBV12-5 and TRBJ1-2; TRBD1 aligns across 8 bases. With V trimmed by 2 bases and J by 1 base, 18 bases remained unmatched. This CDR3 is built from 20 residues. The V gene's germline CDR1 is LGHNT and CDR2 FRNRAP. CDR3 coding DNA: TGTGCTAGTGGTTTGTCCTCGGGAGGAGGACAGGGACGACTTAACTATGGCTACACCTTC. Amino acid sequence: CASGLSSGGGQGRLNYGYTF.

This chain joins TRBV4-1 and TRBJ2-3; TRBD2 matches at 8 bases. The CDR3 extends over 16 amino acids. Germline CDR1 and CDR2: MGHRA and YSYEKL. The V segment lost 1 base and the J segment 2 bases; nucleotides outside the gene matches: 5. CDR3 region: CASSQVLAGITDTQYF. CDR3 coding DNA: TGCGCCAGCAGCCAAGTATTAGCGGGGATCACAGATACGCAGTATTTT.

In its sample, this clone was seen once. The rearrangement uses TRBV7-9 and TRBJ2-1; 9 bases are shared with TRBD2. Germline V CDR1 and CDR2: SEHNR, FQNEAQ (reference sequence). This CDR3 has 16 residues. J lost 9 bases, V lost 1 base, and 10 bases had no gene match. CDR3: CASSLGAGGRMGEQFF. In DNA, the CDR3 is TGTGCCAGCAGCTTAGGAGCGGGGGGCCGTATGGGTGAGCAGTTCTTC.

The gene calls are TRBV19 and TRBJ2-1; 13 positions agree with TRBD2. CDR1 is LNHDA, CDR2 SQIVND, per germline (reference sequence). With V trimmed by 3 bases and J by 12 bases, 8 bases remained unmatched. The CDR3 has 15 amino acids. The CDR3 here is CASSIGTSGTRGQFF. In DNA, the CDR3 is TGTGCCAGTAGTATCGGGACTAGCGGGACCAGGGGGCAGTTCTTC.

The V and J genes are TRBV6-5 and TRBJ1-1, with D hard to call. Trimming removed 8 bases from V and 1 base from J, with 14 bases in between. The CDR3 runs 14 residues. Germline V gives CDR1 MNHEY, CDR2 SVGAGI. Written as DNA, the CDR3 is TGTGCCAGCCGCGGCCGGGGTAGGAACACTGAAGCTTTCTTT. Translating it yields CASRGRGRNTEAFF.